This T cell receptor (beta chain) comes out of a study of blood T cell repertoires in COVID-19. Under the authors' procedure: Reference gene primer amplification in the assay estimated nucleated cell counts. The method was immunoSEQ multiplex PCR; TCRdb's version includes in-frame clones alone and lacks a portion of them. V and J calls plus clone size are reproduced from that table; the DNA served to infer D and trimming. The table lists almost 200,000 clones, just under 85% of them singletons. Per germline, CDR1 MNHEY and CDR2 SMNVEV (reference sequence). The V end lost 7 bases, the J end lost 8 bases, and 21 bases lay between the germline ends. This CDR3 region has 15 residues. Patients at the Seattle site were enrolled during active infection and followed longitudinally.

Source material: peripheral blood. This sequence joins TRBV27 and TRBJ1-5; a possible D gene is TRBD1 (5 bases). This clonotype was obtained from a man between 60 and 75 years old with COVID-19, enrolled during active disease. This CDR3 reads CASNPGPIEWEPQHF. The CDR3 nucleotides read TGTGCCAGCAACCCAGGGCCCATTGAGTGGGAGCCCCAGCATTTT.